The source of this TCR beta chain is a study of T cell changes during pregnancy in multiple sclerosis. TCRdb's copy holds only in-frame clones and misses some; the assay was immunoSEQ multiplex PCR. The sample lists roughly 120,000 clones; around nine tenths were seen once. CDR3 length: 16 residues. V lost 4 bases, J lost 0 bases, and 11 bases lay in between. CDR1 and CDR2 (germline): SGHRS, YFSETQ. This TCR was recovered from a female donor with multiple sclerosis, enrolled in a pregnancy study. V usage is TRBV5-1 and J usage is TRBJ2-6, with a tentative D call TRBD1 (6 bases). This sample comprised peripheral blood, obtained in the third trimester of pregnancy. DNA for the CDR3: TGCGCCAGCAGCCACAGGGAACTCTCTGGGGCCAACGTCCTGACTTTC. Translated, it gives CASSHRELSGANVLTF.